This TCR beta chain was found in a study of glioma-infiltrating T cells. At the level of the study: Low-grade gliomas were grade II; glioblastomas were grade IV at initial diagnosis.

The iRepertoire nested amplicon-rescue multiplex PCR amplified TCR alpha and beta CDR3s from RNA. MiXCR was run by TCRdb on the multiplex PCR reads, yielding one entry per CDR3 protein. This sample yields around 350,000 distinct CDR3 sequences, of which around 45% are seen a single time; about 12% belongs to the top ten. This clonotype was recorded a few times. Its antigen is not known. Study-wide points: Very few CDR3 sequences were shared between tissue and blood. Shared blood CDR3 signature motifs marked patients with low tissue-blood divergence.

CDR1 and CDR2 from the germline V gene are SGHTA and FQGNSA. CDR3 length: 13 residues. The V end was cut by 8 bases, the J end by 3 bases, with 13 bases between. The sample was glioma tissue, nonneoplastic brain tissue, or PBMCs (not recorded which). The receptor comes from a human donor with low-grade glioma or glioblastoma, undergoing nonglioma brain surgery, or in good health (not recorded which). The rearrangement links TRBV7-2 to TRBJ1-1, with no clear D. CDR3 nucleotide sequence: TGTGCCAGCGATAGGACTCTTCACACTGAAGCTTTCTTT. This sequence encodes CASDRTLHTEAFF.